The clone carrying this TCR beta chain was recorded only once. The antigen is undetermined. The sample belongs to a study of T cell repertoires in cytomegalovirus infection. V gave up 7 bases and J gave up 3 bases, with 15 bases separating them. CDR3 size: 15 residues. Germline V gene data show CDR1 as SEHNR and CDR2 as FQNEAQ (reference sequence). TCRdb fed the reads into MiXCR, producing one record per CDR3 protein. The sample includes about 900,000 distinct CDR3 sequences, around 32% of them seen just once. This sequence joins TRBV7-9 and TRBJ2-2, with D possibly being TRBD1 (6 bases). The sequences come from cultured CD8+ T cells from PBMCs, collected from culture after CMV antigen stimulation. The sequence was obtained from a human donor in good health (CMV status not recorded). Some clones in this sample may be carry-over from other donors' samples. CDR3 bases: TGTGCCAGCATTGAGACAGGTCCCGACACCGGGGAGCTGTTTTTT. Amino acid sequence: CASIETGPDTGELFF.